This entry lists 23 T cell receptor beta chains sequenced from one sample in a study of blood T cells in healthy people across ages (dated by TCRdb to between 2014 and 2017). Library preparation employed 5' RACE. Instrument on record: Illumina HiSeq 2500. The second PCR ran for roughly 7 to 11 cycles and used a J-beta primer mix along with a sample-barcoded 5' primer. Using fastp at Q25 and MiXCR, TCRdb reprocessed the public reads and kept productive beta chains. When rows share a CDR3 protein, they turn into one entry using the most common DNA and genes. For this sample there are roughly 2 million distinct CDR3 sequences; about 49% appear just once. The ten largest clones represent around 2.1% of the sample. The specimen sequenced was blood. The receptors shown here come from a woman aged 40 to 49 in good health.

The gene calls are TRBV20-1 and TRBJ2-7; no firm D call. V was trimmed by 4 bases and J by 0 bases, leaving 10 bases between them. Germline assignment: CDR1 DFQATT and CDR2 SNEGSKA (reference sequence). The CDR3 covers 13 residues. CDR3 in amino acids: CSANGRSSYEQYF. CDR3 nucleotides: TGCAGTGCTAACGGACGGAGCTCCTACGAGCAGTACTTC.

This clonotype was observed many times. The CDR3 is CASSQELAGLQETQYF. The DNA for the CDR3 is TGTGCCAGCAGCCAAGAACTAGCGGGGTTACAAGAGACCCAGTACTTC. The chain links TRBV4-2 to TRBJ2-5; 10 bases agree with TRBD2. The CDR3 is 16 amino acids. J was trimmed by 2 bases and V by 0 bases; bases with no gene match: 3. CDR1 is LGHNA, CDR2 YNFKEQ, per germline.

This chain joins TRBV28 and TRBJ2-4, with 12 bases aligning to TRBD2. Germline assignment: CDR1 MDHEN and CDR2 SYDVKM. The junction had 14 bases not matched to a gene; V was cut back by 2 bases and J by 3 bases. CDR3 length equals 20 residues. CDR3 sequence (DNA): TGTGCCAGCAGTTTAGCCATACTAGCGGGGGGCGTCATGGGCAAAAACATTCAGTACTTC. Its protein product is CASSLAILAGGVMGKNIQYF.

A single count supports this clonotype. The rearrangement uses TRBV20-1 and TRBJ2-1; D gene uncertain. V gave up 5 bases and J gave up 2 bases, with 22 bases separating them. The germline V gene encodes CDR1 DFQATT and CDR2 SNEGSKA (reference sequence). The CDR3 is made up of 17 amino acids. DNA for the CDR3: TGCAGTGCTGTGGGTCGTGGCGTGGATTACACCTACAATGAGCAGTTCTTC. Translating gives CSAVGRGVDYTYNEQFF.

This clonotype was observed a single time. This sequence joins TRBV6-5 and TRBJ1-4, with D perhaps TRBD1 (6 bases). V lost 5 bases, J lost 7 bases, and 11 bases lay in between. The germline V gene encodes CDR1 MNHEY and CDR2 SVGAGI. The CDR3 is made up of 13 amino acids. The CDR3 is CASSDSRGEKLFF. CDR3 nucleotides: TGTGCCAGCAGTGATAGCAGGGGTGAAAAACTGTTTTTT.

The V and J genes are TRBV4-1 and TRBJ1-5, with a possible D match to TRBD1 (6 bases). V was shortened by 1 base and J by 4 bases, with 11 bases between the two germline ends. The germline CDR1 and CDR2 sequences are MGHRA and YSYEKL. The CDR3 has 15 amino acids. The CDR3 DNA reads TGCGCCAGCAGCCAAGGGACAGTTCAGAATCAGCCCCAGCATTTT. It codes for CASSQGTVQNQPQHF.

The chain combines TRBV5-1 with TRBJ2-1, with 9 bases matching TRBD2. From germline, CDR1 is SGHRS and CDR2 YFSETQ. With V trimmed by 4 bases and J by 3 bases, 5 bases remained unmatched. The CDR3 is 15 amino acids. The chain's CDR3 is CASSPTSGIYNEQFF. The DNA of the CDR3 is TGCGCCAGCAGCCCGACTAGCGGCATCTACAATGAGCAGTTCTTC. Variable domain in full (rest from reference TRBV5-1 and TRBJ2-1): KAGVTQTPRYLIKTRGQQVTLSCSPISGHRSVSWYQQTPGQGLQFLFEYFSETQRNKGNFPGRFSGRQFSNSRSEMNVSTLELGDSALYLCASSPTSGIYNEQFFGPGTRLTVL.

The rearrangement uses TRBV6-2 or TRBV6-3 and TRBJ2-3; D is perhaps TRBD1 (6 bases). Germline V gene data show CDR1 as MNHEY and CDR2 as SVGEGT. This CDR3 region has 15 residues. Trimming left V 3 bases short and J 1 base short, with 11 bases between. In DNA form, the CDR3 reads TGTGCCAGCAGTTATGGACAGCGCGGCACAGATACGCAGTATTTT. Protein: CASSYGQRGTDTQYF.

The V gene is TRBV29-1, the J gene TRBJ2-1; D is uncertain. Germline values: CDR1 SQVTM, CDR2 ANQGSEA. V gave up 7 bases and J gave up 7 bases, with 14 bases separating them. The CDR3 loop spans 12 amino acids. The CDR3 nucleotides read TGCAGCGGTTCTCTAGAGAGGAATGAGCAGTTCTTC. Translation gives CSGSLERNEQFF.

Here the CDR3 DNA reads TGCGCCAGCAGGGCAAGGGGTAGGGGTGAGCAGTACTTC. Translation gives CASRARGRGEQYF. The J gene is TRBJ2-7, the V gene TRBV4-3, with D possibly TRBD1 on 5 matching bases. The CDR3 extends over 13 amino acids. Deletions cut 6 bases from V and 7 bases from J, with 16 bases between. CDR1 and CDR2 from the germline V gene are LGHNA and YSLEER.

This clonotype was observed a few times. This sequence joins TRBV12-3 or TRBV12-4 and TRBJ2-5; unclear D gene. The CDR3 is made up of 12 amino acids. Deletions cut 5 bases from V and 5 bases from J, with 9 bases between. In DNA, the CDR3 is TGTGCCAGCAGTCGGTATTACGAGACCCAGTACTTC. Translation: CASSRYYETQYF.

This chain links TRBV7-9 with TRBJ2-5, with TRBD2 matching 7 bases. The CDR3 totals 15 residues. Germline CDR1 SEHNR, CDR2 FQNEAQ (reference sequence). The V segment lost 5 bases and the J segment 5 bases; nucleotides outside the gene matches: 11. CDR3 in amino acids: CASSTGLSQVETQYF. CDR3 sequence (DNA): TGTGCCAGCAGCACGGGACTATCCCAGGTGGAGACCCAGTACTTC.

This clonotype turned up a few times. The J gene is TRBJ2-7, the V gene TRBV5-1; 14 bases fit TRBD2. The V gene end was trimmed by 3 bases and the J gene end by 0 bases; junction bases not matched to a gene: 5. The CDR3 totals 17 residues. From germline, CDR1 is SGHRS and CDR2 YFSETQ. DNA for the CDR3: TGCGCCAGCAGCTCTGGACTAGCGGGAGGAGGCTCCTACGAGCAGTACTTC. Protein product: CASSSGLAGGGSYEQYF.

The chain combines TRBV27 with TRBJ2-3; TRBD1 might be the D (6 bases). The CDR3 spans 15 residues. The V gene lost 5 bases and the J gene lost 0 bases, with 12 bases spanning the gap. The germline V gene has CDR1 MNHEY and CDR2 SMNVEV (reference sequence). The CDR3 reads CASSQRTASTDTQYF. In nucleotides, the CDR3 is TGTGCCAGCAGTCAAAGGACAGCTAGCACAGATACGCAGTATTTT.

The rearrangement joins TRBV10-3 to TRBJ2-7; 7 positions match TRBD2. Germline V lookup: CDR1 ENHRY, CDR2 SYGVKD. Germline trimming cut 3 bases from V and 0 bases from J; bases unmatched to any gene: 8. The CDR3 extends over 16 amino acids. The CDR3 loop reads CAISDRGGGFSYEQYF. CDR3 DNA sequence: TGTGCCATCAGTGACCGGGGCGGGGGATTCTCCTACGAGCAGTACTTC.

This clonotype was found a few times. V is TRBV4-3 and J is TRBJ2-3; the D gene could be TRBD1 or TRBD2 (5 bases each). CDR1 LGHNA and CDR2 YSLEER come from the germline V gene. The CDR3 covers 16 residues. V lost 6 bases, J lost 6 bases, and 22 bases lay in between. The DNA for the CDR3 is TGCGCCAGCAGAGCCACACCCGGGGCCCCGCTGGATACGCAGTATTTT. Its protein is CASRATPGAPLDTQYF.

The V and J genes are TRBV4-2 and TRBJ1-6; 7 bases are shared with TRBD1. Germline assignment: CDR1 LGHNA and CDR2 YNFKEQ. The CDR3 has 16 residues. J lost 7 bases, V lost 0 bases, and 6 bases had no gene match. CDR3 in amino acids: CASSQEQGMVNSPLHF. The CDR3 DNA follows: TGTGCCAGCAGCCAAGAACAGGGGATGGTAAATTCACCCCTCCACTTT.

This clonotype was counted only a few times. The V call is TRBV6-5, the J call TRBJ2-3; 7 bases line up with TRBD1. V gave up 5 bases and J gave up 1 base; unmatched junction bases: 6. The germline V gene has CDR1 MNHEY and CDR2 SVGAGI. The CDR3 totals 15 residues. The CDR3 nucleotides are TGTGCCAGCAGTGACAGGGCCGCTGGCACAGATACGCAGTATTTT. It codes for CASSDRAAGTDTQYF.

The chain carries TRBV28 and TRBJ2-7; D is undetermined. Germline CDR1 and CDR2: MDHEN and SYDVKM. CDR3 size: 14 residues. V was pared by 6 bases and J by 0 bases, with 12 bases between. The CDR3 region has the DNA TGTGCCAGCAGGCAAAGTTCCGGCTCCTACGAGCAGTACTTC. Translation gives CASRQSSGSYEQYF.

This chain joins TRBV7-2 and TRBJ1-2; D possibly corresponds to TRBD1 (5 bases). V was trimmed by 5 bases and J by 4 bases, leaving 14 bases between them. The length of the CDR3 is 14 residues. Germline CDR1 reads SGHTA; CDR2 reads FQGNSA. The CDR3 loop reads CASSHPGRGYGYTF. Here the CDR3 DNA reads TGTGCCAGCAGCCACCCGGGGAGGGGCTATGGCTACACCTTC.

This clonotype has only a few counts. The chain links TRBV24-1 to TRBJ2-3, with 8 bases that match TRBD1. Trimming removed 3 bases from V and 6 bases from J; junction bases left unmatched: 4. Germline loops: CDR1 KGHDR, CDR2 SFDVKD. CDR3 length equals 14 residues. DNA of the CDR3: TGTGCCACCAGTGATCCACGGACAGGGGATACGCAGTATTTT. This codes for CATSDPRTGDTQYF.

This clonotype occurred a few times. CDR3 DNA: TGCAGTGCGCACTGGGACACTGAAGCTTTCTTT. Its protein is CSAHWDTEAFF. The chain recombines TRBV20-1 with TRBJ1-1; the D is unclear. V was pared by 6 bases and J by 3 bases, with 8 bases between. The length of the CDR3 is 11 residues. CDR1 and CDR2 from the germline V gene are DFQATT and SNEGSKA (reference sequence).

This CDR3 reads CATSAGLVNEQFF. CDR3 in DNA: TGTGCCACCAGTGCTGGGCTAGTCAATGAGCAGTTCTTC. The chain uses TRBV24-1 and TRBJ2-1; no clear D gene. The V gene lost 5 bases and the J gene lost 6 bases, with 10 bases spanning the gap. The CDR3 consists of 13 residues. Looked up from germline, CDR1 is KGHDR and CDR2 is SFDVKD.